Presented here are 3 T cell receptor beta chains from one specimen sequenced in a study of T cell responses to AZD1222 COVID-19 vaccine. Method: immunoSEQ multiplex PCR; TCRdb's copy keeps in-frame clones and lacks some. The repertoire holds 100,000 to 150,000 clones, with about 90% as singletons. The material sequenced was peripheral blood, taken on day 0 of AZD1222 vaccination. These receptors were taken from an adult in good health.

This clone was seen a single time. V is TRBV7-2 and J is TRBJ2-3; 8 positions agree with TRBD2. Germline V gene sequence: CDR1 SGHTA, CDR2 FQGNSA. V lost 2 bases and J lost 3; bases outside the gene matches: 7. This CDR3 is built from 16 residues. The CDR3 sequence is CASSLQAGGGTDTQYF. Written as DNA, the CDR3 is TGTGCCAGCAGCTTACAGGCGGGGGGAGGTACAGATACGCAGTATTTT.

V is TRBV18 and J is TRBJ1-4; D gene unclear. CDR1 and CDR2 (germline): KGHSH, LQKENI. V was shortened by 0 bases and J by 8 bases, with 7 bases between the two germline ends. The length of the CDR3 is 13 residues. The CDR3, as DNA: TGTGCCAGCTCACCACCGAGTGACGAAAAACTGTTTTTT. Its translation: CASSPPSDEKLFF. The full variable domain, its missing parts supplied by reference TRBV18 and TRBJ1-4, is NAGVMQNPRHLVRRRGQEARLRCSPMKGHSHVYWYRQLPEEGLKFMVYLQKENIIDESGMPKERFSAEFPKEGPSILRIQQVVRGDSAAYFCASSPPSDEKLFFGSGTQLSVL.

The rearrangement joins TRBV15 to TRBJ1-2, with a tentative D call TRBD1 (5 bases). V lost 0 bases to trimming and J lost 7 bases, with 18 bases between them. Germline CDR1 reads LNHNV; CDR2 reads YYDKDF (reference sequence). There are 16 residues in the CDR3. The CDR3 nucleotides are TGTGCCACCAGCAGAGATGGGGGTACAGTTGCAGCTGGCTACACCTTC. Translation: CATSRDGGTVAAGYTF. Full variable domain (missing parts from reference TRBV15 and TRBJ1-2): DAMVIQNPRYQVTQFGKPVTLSCSQTLNHNVMYWYQQKSSQAPKLLFHYYDKDFNNEADTPDNFQSRRPNTSFCFLDIRSPGLGDTAMYLCATSRDGGTVAAGYTFGSGTRLTVV.